This T cell receptor (beta chain) was captured by sequencing in a study of T cells in Graves' hyperthyroidism and ophthalmopathy (dated by TCRdb to the late 2010s). Background on the whole study: Peripheral blood was sampled at the time of initial diagnosis, prior to any treatment. A discovery cohort of about a hundred patients, 43 with Graves' ophthalmopathy and about 60 with stable Graves' hyperthyroidism, was used to find distinguishing TCR V-J signatures. Prospective prediction of ophthalmopathy was tested in an independent validation cohort consisting of 18 hyperthyroidism patients and some 15 patients who later progressed to ophthalmopathy. The approximately 100 discovery patients were randomly divided into training and test sets at a 7:3 ratio. The study also compared thyroid tissue and blood T-cell repertoires from roughly 6 Graves' hyperthyroidism patients. After sampling, hyperthyroidism patients received methimazole starting at 30 mg daily, and ophthalmopathy patients received high-dose intravenous methylprednisolone. TCR Vbeta CDR3 sequencing of around 130 peripheral blood samples (roughly 43 ophthalmopathy, 70 to 85 hyperthyroidism and around 17 progressor patients) is reported in the paper.

This clonotype was seen at least ten times. It has no known antigen specificity. The sample holds no much larger clone one base away, and base qualities are not on file. Amplification of TCR beta CDR3 regions was carried out from RNA transcripts. The TCR CDR3 was subjected to a first round of RT-PCR using the HTBI primer set and the Qiagen OneStep RT-PCR kit. A second multiplex PCR round built the libraries, followed by size selection and purification. The libraries were sequenced on an Illumina HiSeq2000 using paired-end 100 bp reads. The authors' pipeline ran thus. SOAPnuke was used to process the raw data, throwing out any read that contained adapters or uncalled bases, had a mean Phred below 15, or lacked an exact constant-primer or identifier match. COPE v1.2.5 was used to merge high-quality paired reads, and clonotypes were defined as unique nucleotide sequences. Clonotypes were aligned to IMGT TRBV, TRBD and TRBJ reference segments using MiTCR v1.1. The analysis included only V-J combinations with a frequency above 0.0001, which together covered 99.2% of the repertoires. The TCS score was defined as F50 (clonal expansion) divided by E x V (chaos), with BLOSUM62-based TCRdist calculated between CDR3 peptides within each V-J. Welch's t-statistics and random forest reduced 514 V-J features to some 14, which were used in a naive Bayes classifier (R e1071). The similarity between thyroid and blood repertoires was quantified using the Morisita-Horn index. TCRdb redid the processing of the public reads, applying fastp at Q25 and MiXCR, and retained in-frame beta chains. Rows are unified per CDR3 protein, each entry keeping the most common DNA and genes. The authors' filters were not applied to this entry. The sample has some 800,000 distinct CDR3 sequences on record, more than 30% of them singletons. Clones ranked in the top ten supply about 8.9% of the sample.

Graves' hyperthyroidism was defined as stable when no progression to ophthalmopathy occurred over 18 months of follow-up. Hyperthyroidism patients were newly diagnosed, had a disease duration of under 2 months, and were aged 18 to 65 years. Any patient with an uncontrolled infection, another autoimmune disease, pregnancy or lactation was excluded. Diagnoses relied on clinical symptoms, serum thyroxine and TRAb, thyroid ultrasound and orbital computed tomography. PBMCs were isolated from around 10 ml of fresh peripheral blood by Ficoll-Paque density gradient centrifugation. Trizol reagent was used to extract total RNA, and RNA quality was then checked on an Agilent 2100 Bioanalyzer. General findings and caveats noted by the study authors: In validation, progression to ophthalmopathy was predicted by the model with 70.59% sensitivity and 72% to 85% specificity, a median of around 6.5 months before onset. Ophthalmopathy was separated from stable hyperthyroidism by a 13 V-J signature model, with about 88% sensitivity and roughly 81% specificity obtained in cross-validation and 80%/75% obtained in testing. Most expanded thyroid clonotypes (frequency above 0.001) were also detected in blood, suggesting blood repertoires may reflect thyroid immune responses. Sample size was not statistically predetermined, and investigators were not blinded to group allocation.

The sequenced sample was blood. This clonotype was obtained from a young man with Graves' hyperthyroidism.

The DNA reads TGTGCCAGCAGCCCGGGGGGGACCCAGTACTTC. Its protein reads: CASSPGGTQYF. Here the chain combines TRBV7-9 and TRBJ2-5; TRBD2 fits 7 bases in the junction. There are 11 amino acids in the CDR3, from cysteine to phenylalanine inclusive. CDR3 DNA only is kept here, 33 bases in frame from base 1. V loses 5 bases at its end and J loses 7 bases; junction bases beyond the gene matches: 1. Looking up the germline V gene (reference sequence) yields CDR1 SEHNR and CDR2 FQNEAQ.